This T cell receptor beta chain comes out of a study of shared clonotypes between healthy human individuals (TCRdb year 2020). Study-wide context: The cohort included a few men and a couple of women between 18 and 49 years of age. For each donor, CD4 naive and CD4 memory were each run on three plates, CD8 naive on two plates, and CD8 memory on one plate. The study deeply sequenced blood TCR repertoires of about 5 healthy adults to estimate repertoire size and the extent of clonotype sharing between individuals. Libraries were prepared and TCR repertoires were sequenced by different laboratories using diverse techniques, in order to increase sequencing depth and limit assay-specific biases. Leukapheresis yielded between about 0.9 and 9.5 billion PBMCs per donor. Results the study describes overall, beyond this receptor: Sampling was restricted to blood, and TCR repertoires in tissues likely differ from the TCR repertoires found in blood. Pairwise subsampling led to the expectation that sequencing depth would affect the degree of clonotype sharing among donors. Rarefaction of sorted-subset datasets indicated incomplete sequencing despite the large sequencing depth. Higher generation probabilities were observed for clonotypes shared by all four sorted-subset donors than for non-shared clonotypes. Estimated clonotype richness was generally larger for naive than for memory subsets. The small number of donors limited the genetic and exposure-history diversity represented. Across a handful of donors, approximately 5% of naive CD4, approximately 3.5% of naive CD8, 2.3% of memory CD4, and approximately 0.4% of memory CD8 clonotypes were shared.

Concerning this clone itself: Its cognate antigen has yet to be identified. There are no base qualities to consult, and no much larger clone falls within one base.

TCR CDR3 regions were amplified from genomic DNA by multiplex PCR using the deep immunoSEQ assay. For each cell subset, the extracted genomic DNA was distributed evenly across all wells of several immunoSEQ 96-well plates, and each plate served as one replicate. Each replicate PCR for sorted subsets received roughly 0.2 ug genomic DNA, equal to about 29,000 T cell genomes. Purified libraries were measured with a Qubit 3.0 fluorometer, size-checked on a Bioanalyzer 2100, and measured again with the KAPA Library Quantification kit. Every immunoSEQ 96-well plate was sequenced on a dedicated single-read 150-cycle Illumina NextSeq 550 flow cell. The original methods were these. Because only junctional sequences without quality scores were contained in the immunoSEQ output, filtering matching that applied to full-length reads could not be performed. To assign V/J genes and CDR3, sequences were annotated against IMGT germline references using PyIR, a Python wrapper for IgBLAST v1.9. Reads were filtered out if the reads had weak V/J assignments (E-value above 1e-6), no CDR3, stop codons, out-of-frame junctions, or ambiguous translated residues. V3J clonotypes were defined as sequences sharing an identical inferred V gene, J gene, and CDR3 amino acid sequence. Percentage overlap between repertoires was computed as shared unique clonotypes divided by the size of the smaller repertoire. Richness of each repertoire was evaluated using RTK rarefaction, the Chao1 estimator, and Recon v2.1 estimates of unobserved clonotypes. Generation probabilities were computed with OLGA for all TCRbeta clonotypes obtained by the gDNA method from a few donors. As stored in TCRdb, this immuneACCESS dataset retains in-frame rearrangements with V and J assigned. A fraction of the clones does not appear; measured against another copy, unresolved V genes explain less than half of the discrepancy, and the remainder lacks a known reason. That table gives V, J and clone size, and the DNA gave D and trimming. The sample table holds millions of clones, of which 90% to 95% were seen once. The top ten clones comprise 0.1% to 0.15% of the sample.

V loses 5 bases, J loses 4 bases, and the germline ends lie 14 bases apart. As encoded in the germline V gene, CDR1 is SGHTA while CDR2 is FQGNSA. The CDR3 goes from the cysteine to the phenylalanine over 14 residues. The kept DNA is CDR3 alone, 42 bases in frame from the first base. The donors were healthy, HIV-negative adults with no recently reported acute infections or vaccinations. Every donor was a Caucasian adult residing in Nashville, Tennessee, USA. CD4+ T cells were enriched by magnetic negative selection; naive cells were then positively selected on CD45RA, and the negative fraction formed the memory subset. After blood collection by leukapheresis, PBMCs were isolated using Ficoll-Histopaque density gradient centrifugation and then cryopreserved in the vapor phase of liquid nitrogen. Analytical flow cytometry was used to check the purity and quantity of each magnetically sorted T cell population. Each sorted fraction had its genomic DNA isolated and then quantified by UV absorbance on a Nanodrop 2000c.

The receptor's source is a young man in good health. The V gene is TRBV7-2 and the J gene is TRBJ1-2, and perhaps TRBD1 as D gene, on 6 matching bases. Sequences were obtained from naive CD4+ T cells sorted from blood. The cell subset or site label, read with the paper, signifies: CD45RA+ positively selected. The CDR3 has the sequence CASSPAGAPYGYTF. The sequence in DNA is TGTGCCAGCAGCCCAGCGGGGGCCCCCTATGGCTACACCTTC.